Presented here are 9 T cell receptor beta chains from one specimen sequenced in a study of cytomegalovirus exposure and HLA in healthy donors. Vbeta (60) and Jbeta (13) primers were used in the PCR. This table comes from immunoSEQ multiplex PCR, and its TCRdb copy is limited to in-frame clones, with some not included. The table shows about 120,000 clones, with about 79% occurring only once. Specimen: PBMCs. The receptors come from a man younger than 35 in good health and CMV-seronegative.

The CDR3 loop reads CASRVGGEQYF. As DNA, the CDR3 is TGTGCCAGCAGGGTGGGGGGAGAGCAGTACTTC. J is TRBJ2-5 and V is TRBV2; D is perhaps TRBD2 (6 bases). The CDR3 covers 11 residues. The ends were cut back, 6 bases at V and 11 bases at J, with 13 bases in the middle. Germline assignment: CDR1 SNHLY and CDR2 FYNNEI.

This chain joins TRBV6-5 and TRBJ2-7, with 9 nucleotides matching TRBD1. J lost 5 bases, V lost 6 bases, and 5 bases had no gene match. Germline V CDR1 and CDR2: MNHEY, SVGAGI. The CDR3 has 13 amino acids. CDR3 protein: CASSRDRANEQYF. The CDR3 DNA follows: TGTGCCAGCAGCAGGGACAGGGCCAACGAGCAGTACTTC.

The rearrangement links TRBV5-1 to TRBJ1-3, with TRBD1 matching 7 bases. The J segment lost 0 bases and the V segment lost 4 bases, leaving 4 bases of the junction unmatched. Germline lookup yields CDR1 SGHRS and CDR2 YFSETQ. There are 15 residues in the CDR3. The CDR3 spells CASSTQGSSGNTIYF. The DNA for the CDR3 is TGCGCCAGCAGCACACAGGGGAGCTCTGGAAACACCATATATTTT.

The J gene is TRBJ2-2, the V gene TRBV9; 11 positions match TRBD2. Germline V gene data show CDR1 as SGDLS and CDR2 as YYNGEE. The CDR3 runs to 16 residues. Trimming at V came to 3 bases and at J to 6 bases, leaving 7 bases not matched to a gene. The CDR3 protein is CASSAIAGGRSGELFF. DNA for the CDR3: TGTGCCAGCAGCGCAATAGCGGGAGGGCGGTCCGGGGAGCTGTTTTTT.

A few counts support this clone. This sequence joins TRBV30 and TRBJ1-4; 8 bases align to TRBD1. V lost 2 bases to trimming and J lost 5 bases; unmatched junction nucleotides: 1. The CDR3 has 13 residues. Germline V gene sequence: CDR1 GTSNPN, CDR2 SVGIG (reference sequence). CDR3 in amino acids: CAWSTGGNEKLFF. CDR3 DNA: TGTGCCTGGAGTACAGGGGGGAATGAAAAACTGTTTTTT.

This clone was observed once. This sequence joins TRBV5-1 and TRBJ2-1; D is perhaps TRBD1 (6 bases). V lost 0 bases to trimming and J lost 2 bases, with 9 bases between them. This CDR3 spans 15 amino acids. The germline V gene encodes CDR1 SGHRS and CDR2 YFSETQ. CDR3 sequence: CASSLGQGPYNEQFF. In DNA form, the CDR3 reads TGCGCCAGCAGCTTGGGCCAGGGGCCCTACAATGAGCAGTTCTTC.

This chain joins TRBV2 and TRBJ2-3, with no clear D. The CDR3 is made up of 13 amino acids. Trimming took 4 bases from V and 3 from J, leaving 8 bases between them. Germline-derived CDR1 and CDR2 are SNHLY and FYNNEI. The CDR3 region is CASSGLATDTQYF. The CDR3 DNA sequence: TGTGCCAGCAGTGGGTTAGCAACAGATACGCAGTATTTT.

The chain joins TRBV4-1 to TRBJ1-2; 9 positions agree with TRBD1. After removal of 4 bases from V and 5 bases from J, the junction contained 5 bases not matched to a gene. Germline CDR1 MGHRA, CDR2 YSYEKL. The CDR3 has 14 residues. The CDR3 bases are TGCGCCAGCAGCCCGGGCGACAGGGGGTATGGCTACACCTTC. Its translation is CASSPGDRGYGYTF.

The J gene is TRBJ2-3, the V gene TRBV4-1; maybe TRBD1 (5 bases). Looked up from germline, CDR1 is MGHRA and CDR2 is YSYEKL. Trimming shortened V by 0 bases and J by 1 base, and 17 bases separated the two germline ends. The CDR3 totals 18 residues. The CDR3 loop is CASSQDGYLRGGTDTQYF. DNA for the CDR3: TGCGCCAGCAGCCAAGATGGTTATTTAAGGGGCGGCACAGATACGCAGTATTTT.